A single sample gave rise to the 21 T cell receptor beta chains below, sequenced in a study of cytomegalovirus exposure and HLA in healthy donors (dated by TCRdb to 2015 to 2018). Library creation used the immunoSEQ multiplex PCR assay. For the multiplex PCR, a mixture combining 60 forward primers for TCR Vbeta segments and 13 reverse primers for TCR Jbeta segments was used. Held by TCRdb, this immuneACCESS table contains in-frame sequences only and omits some clones. Under half of the omission traces to an unresolved V gene where checked; the cause of the rest is unknown. This specimen's table enumerates 90,000 to 130,000 clones. The ten largest clones represent 3.5% to 4.5% of the sample. Sequenced: PBMCs. The receptors stem from a man aged 25-45 years in good health and CMV-seronegative.

The V call is TRBV7-9, the J call TRBJ1-3, with D perhaps matching TRBD1 (5 bases). The CDR3 extends over 13 amino acids. The germline V gene encodes CDR1 SEHNR and CDR2 FQNEAQ (reference sequence). Deletions cut 1 base from V and 5 bases from J, with 6 bases between. In DNA, the CDR3 is TGTGCCAGCAGCTTAGGACAGAGAAACACCATATATTTT. It yields the protein CASSLGQRNTIYF.

The chain uses TRBV6-1 and TRBJ1-2, with 8 bases fitting TRBD1. This CDR3 contains 15 residues. Trimming removed 7 bases from V and 4 bases from J; junction bases left unmatched: 11. CDR1 is MNHNS and CDR2 is SASEGT in the germline V gene. The CDR3 DNA is TGTGCCAGCACCACGCGACAGGGGCTGACCTATGGCTACACCTTC. Translation: CASTTRQGLTYGYTF.

The V and J genes are TRBV6-1 and TRBJ2-5, with 7 bases that match TRBD1. Matching the DNA end better, TRBJ2-7 makes the J call doubtful. The CDR3 sequence is 15 residues long. Germline values: CDR1 MNHNS, CDR2 SASEGT. CDR3 bases: TGTGCCAGCAGTGGGACCGGGACAGCAGTCTACGAGCAGTACTTC. This sequence encodes CASSGTGTAVYEQYF.

The rearrangement links TRBV4-1 to TRBJ1-4; possibly TRBD1 for D (6 bases). Deletions cut 3 bases from V and 2 bases from J, with 7 bases between. This CDR3 has 14 residues. Looked up from germline, CDR1 is MGHRA and CDR2 is YSYEKL. The CDR3: CASSHTGTNEKLFF. The DNA of the CDR3 is TGCGCCAGCAGCCATACAGGGACTAATGAAAAACTGTTTTTT.

The rearrangement uses TRBV5-1 and TRBJ1-1; D not resolved. Trimming removed 0 bases at V and 4 bases at J, with 7 bases between. The CDR3 has 13 residues. CDR1 and CDR2 (germline): SGHRS, YFSETQ. The CDR3 spells CASSLVGSTEAFF. The CDR3 DNA follows: TGCGCCAGCAGCTTGGTGGGGAGCACTGAAGCTTTCTTT.

J is TRBJ2-2 and V is TRBV7-9; TRBD1 matches at 9 bases. This CDR3 is 17 amino acids long. Germline V gene sequence: CDR1 SEHNR, CDR2 FQNEAQ (reference sequence). J gave up 3 bases and V 5 bases, and 10 bases lay outside the gene matches. The CDR3 spells CASSRKPGQGYTGELFF. In DNA form, the CDR3 reads TGTGCCAGCAGCCGAAAACCGGGACAGGGATACACCGGGGAGCTGTTTTTT.

For the CDR3, the DNA is TGCGCCAGCAAAACGCAGGGGGCCTACAATGAGCAGTTCTTC. It translates to CASKTQGAYNEQFF. The rearrangement links TRBV5-1 to TRBJ2-1; 7 bases are a match to TRBD1. The V segment lost 6 bases and the J segment 2 bases; nucleotides outside the gene matches: 5. The CDR3 sequence is 14 residues long. Looked up from germline, CDR1 is SGHRS and CDR2 is YFSETQ. Drawing the rest from reference TRBV5-1 and TRBJ2-1, the complete variable domain is KAGVTQTPRYLIKTRGQQVTLSCSPISGHRSVSWYQQTPGQGLQFLFEYFSETQRNKGNFPGRFSGRQFSNSRSEMNVSTLELGDSALYLCASKTQGAYNEQFFGPGTRLTVL.

The chain carries TRBV10-3 and TRBJ2-5, with 8 bases fitting TRBD2. Germline V CDR1 and CDR2: ENHRY, SYGVKD. Losses at the gene ends were 0 bases for V and 0 bases for J; bases not matched to a gene: 6. This CDR3 has 17 amino acids. CDR3 coding DNA: TGTGCCATCAGTGAGTCGAGCGGGGGCCAGTACCAAGAGACCCAGTACTTC. It translates to CAISESSGGQYQETQYF.

The chain links TRBV5-1 to TRBJ2-3; TRBD1 might be the D (7 bases). This CDR3 is built from 14 residues. The germline V gene encodes CDR1 SGHRS and CDR2 YFSETQ. The V and J ends lost 1 base and 4 bases respectively, with 10 bases between them. DNA for the CDR3: TGCGCCAGCAGCTTGTTCAGGGGGGCAGATACGCAGTATTTT. Its translation is CASSLFRGADTQYF.

The chain combines TRBV5-4 with TRBJ2-7; D might be TRBD1 (6 bases). Trimming took off 4 bases at V and 3 bases at J, with 17 bases between the two ends. Germline V gene data show CDR1 as SGHNT and CDR2 as YYREEE (reference sequence). The CDR3 consists of 15 residues. The CDR3 loop reads CASSPGKGVVYEQYF. The CDR3 DNA is TGTGCCAGCAGCCCGGGCAAGGGGGTTGTCTACGAGCAGTACTTC.

The CDR3 sequence: CASSSRLALSTDTQYF. The CDR3 region has the DNA TGTGCCAGCAGTTCCAGACTAGCCCTAAGCACAGATACGCAGTATTTT. The chain is built from TRBV27 and TRBJ2-3, with TRBD2 matching over 7 bases. The CDR3 covers 16 residues. The ends lost 4 bases at V and 0 bases at J; junction bases unmatched: 7. CDR1 is MNHEY and CDR2 is SMNVEV in the germline V gene (reference sequence).

The chain employs TRBV28 and TRBJ1-5, with D perhaps TRBD1 (5 bases). Trimming removed 6 bases at V and 7 bases at J, with 10 bases between. CDR1 and CDR2 (germline): MDHEN, SYDVKM. The CDR3 contains 12 residues. CDR3 nucleotide sequence: TGTGCCAGCAGGGCAGGGTTACAGCCCCAGCATTTT. This encodes CASRAGLQPQHF. Combining the CDR3 with reference TRBV28 and TRBJ1-5 gives the whole variable domain DVKVTQSSRYLVKRTGEKVFLECVQDMDHENMFWYRQDPGLGLRLIYFSYDVKMKEKGDIPEGYSVSREKKERFSLILESASTNQTSMYLCASRAGLQPQHFGDGTRLSIL.

V and J are TRBV7-7 and TRBJ2-5; D gene uncertain. The germline V gene has CDR1 SSHAT and CDR2 FNYEAQ (reference sequence). Trimming stripped 4 bases from V and 5 bases from J, with 17 bases between. The CDR3 sequence is 15 residues long. The CDR3 coding sequence is TGTGCCAGCAGCTGGCCACTCCTATCCGGGGAGACCCAGTACTTC. It codes for CASSWPLLSGETQYF.

The J gene is TRBJ2-5, the V gene TRBV5-1, with 8 bases lining up with TRBD1. This CDR3 region has 17 residues. Germline loops: CDR1 SGHRS, CDR2 YFSETQ. After removal of 4 bases from V and 5 bases from J, the junction contained 16 bases not matched to a gene. The CDR3 protein is CASSLLGQGQFSETQYF. The CDR3 coding sequence is TGCGCCAGCAGCCTTCTAGGACAGGGACAATTCTCGGAGACCCAGTACTTC. The entire variable domain, with the rest obtained from reference TRBV5-1 and TRBJ2-5, is as follows: KAGVTQTPRYLIKTRGQQVTLSCSPISGHRSVSWYQQTPGQGLQFLFEYFSETQRNKGNFPGRFSGRQFSNSRSEMNVSTLELGDSALYLCASSLLGQGQFSETQYFGPGTRLLVL.

DNA for the CDR3: TGCGCCAGCAGCTTGGCGGGGTCCAATGAGCAGTTCTTC. It translates to CASSLAGSNEQFF. The chain joins TRBV5-1 to TRBJ2-1; perhaps TRBD2 as D (5 bases). Trimming left V 0 bases short and J 6 bases short, with 7 bases between. Germline CDR1 and CDR2: SGHRS and YFSETQ. The CDR3 covers 13 residues. Supplemented by reference TRBV5-1 and TRBJ2-1, the full variable domain reads KAGVTQTPRYLIKTRGQQVTLSCSPISGHRSVSWYQQTPGQGLQFLFEYFSETQRNKGNFPGRFSGRQFSNSRSEMNVSTLELGDSALYLCASSLAGSNEQFFGPGTRLTVL.

The chain joins TRBV5-1 to TRBJ2-1; possible D gene TRBD1, 6 bases. V lost 3 bases, J lost 3 bases, and 16 bases lay in between. Germline V lookup: CDR1 SGHRS, CDR2 YFSETQ. The CDR3 extends over 16 amino acids. The CDR3 DNA is TGCGCCAGCAGCTCGACGAGGGCAGGGGTCTACAATGAGCAGTTCTTC. Its protein product is CASSSTRAGVYNEQFF.

The CDR3 nucleotides are TGTGCCAGCTCACCATCGACAGGGGGCAGGAGCAATCAGCCCCAGCATTTT. It specifies CASSPSTGGRSNQPQHF. The rearrangement joins TRBV18 to TRBJ1-5; TRBD1 matches 10 bases. There are 17 residues in the CDR3. From germline, CDR1 is KGHSH and CDR2 LQKENI. Trimming at V came to 2 bases and at J to 1 base, leaving 5 bases not matched to a gene.

The genes are TRBV9 and TRBJ2-7; D might be TRBD1 (5 bases). There are 15 residues in the CDR3. Trimming cost V 0 bases and J 2 bases, with 12 bases left between them. Germline CDR1 reads SGDLS; CDR2 reads YYNGEE. CDR3 DNA sequence: TGTGCCAGCAGCGTAGCTACAGGAATTACCTACGAGCAGTACTTC. It specifies CASSVATGITYEQYF.

J is TRBJ1-5 and V is TRBV14; possible D gene TRBD1, 5 bases. Germline loops: CDR1 SGHDN, CDR2 FVKESK. Between the trimmed V and J ends, which lost 3 bases and 4 bases, there was a span of 10 bases. CDR3 length: 14 amino acids. Written as DNA, the CDR3 is TGTGCCAGCAGCCACGGGGGGTGGAATCAGCCCCAGCATTTT. It codes for CASSHGGWNQPQHF.

The gene calls are TRBV29-1 and TRBJ2-3, with D possibly TRBD1 on 6 matching bases. The CDR3 totals 14 residues. Per the germline V gene, CDR1 is SQVTM and CDR2 is ANQGSEA. V lost 3 bases and J lost 2, with 12 bases in between. The CDR3 DNA sequence: TGCAGCGTTGACAGGGGTCAATCCACAGATACGCAGTATTTT. Translation gives CSVDRGQSTDTQYF.

V and J are TRBV13 and TRBJ2-7; weak D call: TRBD2 (7 bases). Trimming stripped 0 bases from V and 0 bases from J, with 9 bases between. The CDR3 extends over 15 amino acids. Germline loops: CDR1 PRHDT, CDR2 FYEKMQ (reference sequence). The chain's CDR3 is CASSLGRGPSYEQYF. The DNA for the CDR3 is TGTGCCAGCAGCTTAGGGCGGGGGCCCTCCTACGAGCAGTACTTC. The entire variable domain, with the rest obtained from reference TRBV13 and TRBJ2-7, is as follows: AAGVIQSPRHLIKEKRETATLKCYPIPRHDTVYWYQQGPGQDPQFLISFYEKMQSDKGSIPDRFSAQQFSDYHSELNMSSLELGDSALYFCASSLGRGPSYEQYFGPGTRLTVT.